These 31 T cell receptor beta chains originate from one sample sequenced in a study of T cells after yellow fever vaccination. TCRdb reanalysed the 5' RACE reads using MiXCR and keeps one entry per CDR3 protein. Of a few hundred thousand distinct CDR3 sequences listed, roughly 19% are singletons. This specimen was PBMCs, taken 15 days after the yellow fever booster vaccination. The source of these receptors is a man aged 25 to 40 who received the YFV17D yellow fever vaccine.

The J gene is TRBJ2-6, the V gene TRBV25-1; 7 bases line up with TRBD1. The CDR3 extends over 19 amino acids. Germline V gene data show CDR1 as MGHDK and CDR2 as SYGVNS. Germline trimming cut 2 bases from V and 1 base from J; bases unmatched to any gene: 11. The CDR3 spells CASSEIGTVPGSGANVLTF. In nucleotides, the CDR3 is TGTGCCAGCAGTGAAATAGGGACAGTCCCTGGGTCTGGGGCCAACGTCCTGACTTTC.

The rearrangement joins TRBV10-3 to TRBJ2-6; D gene ambiguous. In germline, CDR1 is ENHRY, CDR2 SYGVKD. This CDR3 spans 14 amino acids. The V end was cut by 10 bases, the J end by 0 bases, with 10 bases between. CDR3 sequence: CATLDNSGANVLTF. The CDR3 coding sequence is TGTGCCACCCTTGACAACTCTGGGGCCAACGTCCTGACTTTC.

This clonotype appeared a few times. V usage is TRBV12-3 or TRBV12-4 and J usage is TRBJ2-3; possible D gene TRBD1, 6 bases. Trimming pared 6 bases from V and 0 bases from J, leaving 10 bases between. This CDR3 region has 14 residues. CDR3: CASSGQSSTDTQYF. The DNA of the CDR3 is TGTGCCAGCAGCGGACAGTCTAGCACAGATACGCAGTATTTT.

This clonotype showed up just a few times. The chain carries TRBV5-1 and TRBJ1-1; no definite D call. The germline V and J ends were trimmed by 4 bases and 0 bases, with 10 bases remaining between them. Germline CDR1 is SGHRS and CDR2 is YFSETQ. This CDR3 is built from 14 residues. CDR3 nucleotides: TGCGCCAGCAGCAGCGACGGGCTGAACACTGAAGCTTTCTTT. Amino acid sequence: CASSSDGLNTEAFF. The complete variable domain, with remaining parts taken from reference TRBV5-1 and TRBJ1-1, reads KAGVTQTPRYLIKTRGQQVTLSCSPISGHRSVSWYQQTPGQGLQFLFEYFSETQRNKGNFPGRFSGRQFSNSRSEMNVSTLELGDSALYLCASSSDGLNTEAFFGQGTRLTVV.

This clonotype turned up a few times. The V call is TRBV7-6, the J call TRBJ2-3, with 10 bases that match TRBD2. J was trimmed by 4 bases and V by 1 base; bases with no gene match: 11. Germline lookup yields CDR1 SGHVS and CDR2 FNYEAQ. The CDR3 contains 18 residues. DNA of the CDR3: TGTGCCAGCAGCTTAGGTAGTTGGCTAGCGGGAGCTCCAGATACGCAGTATTTT. Translation gives CASSLGSWLAGAPDTQYF. Variable domain in full (rest from reference TRBV7-6 and TRBJ2-3): GAGVSQSPRYKVTKRGQDVALRCDPISGHVSLYWYRQALGQGPEFLTYFNYEAQQDKSGLPNDRFSAERPEGSISTLTIQRTEQRDSAMYRCASSLGSWLAGAPDTQYFGPGTRLTVL.

V is TRBV10-3 and J is TRBJ2-7; maybe TRBD2 (6 bases). The CDR3 loop spans 13 amino acids. V gave up 2 bases and J gave up 2 bases, with 7 bases separating them. Germline loops: CDR1 ENHRY, CDR2 SYGVKD. The CDR3 here is CAISERLAYEQYF. In DNA form, the CDR3 reads TGTGCCATCAGTGAGCGACTAGCCTACGAGCAGTACTTC.

The chain uses TRBV24-1 and TRBJ2-3; D is perhaps TRBD1 (5 bases). Trimming took off 9 bases at V and 3 bases at J, with 15 bases between the two ends. CDR1 is KGHDR and CDR2 is SFDVKD in the germline V gene. The CDR3 has 14 amino acids. CDR3 protein: CATAAGLGTDTQYF. CDR3 DNA sequence: TGTGCCACCGCCGCAGGGTTGGGGACAGATACGCAGTATTTT.

The J gene is TRBJ2-5, the V gene TRBV18; 10 positions agree with TRBD1. The CDR3 totals 16 residues. Germline CDR1 KGHSH, CDR2 LQKENI. V lost 6 bases, J lost 4 bases, and 11 bases stayed unmatched. The CDR3 DNA reads TGTGCCAGCTCTCGACGGGACAGGGGCCCAGGAGAGACCCAGTACTTC. This translates into CASSRRDRGPGETQYF.

The gene calls are TRBV12-3 or TRBV12-4 and TRBJ2-4; perhaps TRBD1 as D (6 bases). The CDR3 covers 15 residues. V gave up 7 bases and J gave up 3 bases, with 16 bases separating them. CDR3 loop: CASKEGEGGKNIQYF. The CDR3 DNA reads as TGTGCCAGCAAAGAGGGGGAAGGAGGCAAAAACATTCAGTACTTC.

This clonotype has only a few counts. The chain couples TRBV5-1 to TRBJ2-1, with D unclear. The germline V gene has CDR1 SGHRS and CDR2 YFSETQ. V was clipped by 0 bases and J by 5 bases, with 15 bases between them. This CDR3 has 16 residues. CDR3 DNA sequence: TGCGCCAGCAGCTTGGAGCTCTGGGAAACAAACAATGAGCAGTTCTTC. This gives the protein CASSLELWETNNEQFF.

V and J are TRBV5-1 and TRBJ2-3; TRBD2 agrees at 8 bases. The germline V gene encodes CDR1 SGHRS and CDR2 YFSETQ. V shed 2 bases, J shed 1 base, and the junction held 6 bases outside the gene matches. The CDR3 totals 16 residues. CDR3 sequence (DNA): TGCGCCAGCAGCTTCGGGGTAGCGGGGCGCACAGATACGCAGTATTTT. It codes for CASSFGVAGRTDTQYF.

This clonotype was seen a handful of times. This chain links TRBV20-1 with TRBJ2-5; 7 positions match TRBD2. Losses at the gene ends were 8 bases for V and 4 bases for J; bases not matched to a gene: 13. CDR1 DFQATT and CDR2 SNEGSKA come from the germline V gene (reference sequence). The CDR3 loop spans 14 amino acids. The CDR3 bases are TGCAGTCCCCGCCAGGGCGGGAGAGGAGAGACCCAGTACTTC. Residues: CSPRQGGRGETQYF.

The CDR3 region is CSAPRDVITGYTF. The CDR3 region has the DNA TGCAGTGCTCCCCGGGACGTGATAACTGGCTACACCTTC. The chain links TRBV20-1 to TRBJ1-2; maybe TRBD1 (5 bases). The length of the CDR3 is 13 residues. Between the trimmed V and J ends, which lost 5 bases and 7 bases, there was a span of 17 bases. Germline CDR1 and CDR2: DFQATT and SNEGSKA (reference sequence).

With respect to this clonotype: The junction departs from the called germline gene at one end, perhaps through a read error. The chain employs TRBV7-7 and TRBJ2-1, with 8 bases aligning to TRBD1. This CDR3 spans 14 amino acids. Germline V gives CDR1 SSHAT, CDR2 FNYEAQ (reference sequence). The CDR3 loop is CASSPDRGYNEQFF. The DNA for the CDR3 is TGTGCTAGCAGCCCCGACAGGGGATACAATGAGCAGTTCTTC.

This clonotype was detected a few times. V and J are TRBV4-3 and TRBJ2-7; D tentatively reads TRBD1 or TRBD2 (6 bases each). The V end was cut by 3 bases, the J end by 4 bases, with 16 bases between. Germline CDR1 is LGHNA and CDR2 is YSLEER. The CDR3 is 15 amino acids. The CDR3 sequence is CASSQVQGLQYEQYF. The CDR3 DNA is TGCGCCAGCAGCCAGGTACAGGGACTCCAGTACGAGCAGTACTTC.

V is TRBV12-3 or TRBV12-4 and J is TRBJ1-2; 9 bases fit TRBD1. This CDR3 comprises 16 residues. With V trimmed by 5 bases and J by 4 bases, 11 bases remained unmatched. The CDR3 region is CASSPSSGQGPYGYTF. CDR3 coding DNA: TGTGCCAGCAGTCCCTCCTCGGGACAGGGACCCTATGGCTACACCTTC.

This clonotype has just a few counts. This chain joins TRBV20-1 and TRBJ1-1; 7 bases align to TRBD1. Per the germline V gene, CDR1 is DFQATT and CDR2 is SNEGSKA (reference sequence). After removal of 7 bases from V and 4 bases from J, the junction contained 15 bases not matched to a gene. The CDR3 consists of 15 residues. The CDR3 DNA is TGCAGTGGCCGCCTCAGGGGGGCACTGGGCACTGAAGCTTTCTTT. It codes for CSGRLRGALGTEAFF.

V usage is TRBV7-9 and J usage is TRBJ2-6; D ambiguous. Trimming took 7 bases from V and 2 from J, leaving 6 bases between them. The CDR3 contains 13 residues. In germline, CDR1 is SEHNR, CDR2 FQNEAQ (reference sequence). CDR3: CASTGAGANVLTF. The CDR3 DNA is TGTGCCAGCACTGGAGCTGGGGCCAACGTCCTGACTTTC.

This clonotype came up a few times. The V call is TRBV2, the J call TRBJ2-5, with D possibly matching TRBD1 (5 bases). The V gene lost 7 bases and the J gene lost 2 bases, with 17 bases spanning the gap. The CDR3 covers 15 residues. Germline V gene data show CDR1 as SNHLY and CDR2 as FYNNEI. CDR3 loop: CASIGPIQEQETQYF. DNA of the CDR3: TGTGCCAGCATAGGGCCAATACAGGAGCAAGAGACCCAGTACTTC.

The V gene is TRBV27, the J gene TRBJ2-5; no clear D. The CDR3 is 14 residues long. Germline-derived CDR1 and CDR2 are MNHEY and SMNVEV (reference sequence). V was shortened by 2 bases and J by 4 bases, with 11 bases between the two germline ends. DNA of the CDR3: TGTGCCAGCAGTTTAGTCGGCTATGGAGAGACCCAGTACTTC. This encodes CASSLVGYGETQYF.

This clonotype turned up a few times. The V gene is TRBV6-1, the J gene TRBJ2-1; D unresolved. V dropped 7 bases and J dropped 5 bases, with 21 bases sitting between them. Germline V gene data show CDR1 as MNHNS and CDR2 as SASEGT. The CDR3 sequence is 16 residues long. CDR3 region: CASTLSLYNGDNEQFF. CDR3 sequence (DNA): TGTGCCAGCACCCTTTCTCTGTACAACGGCGACAATGAGCAGTTCTTC.

This clonotype was seen more than once but under ten times. The chain recombines TRBV5-1 with TRBJ2-7; D remains unclear. The CDR3 is made up of 14 amino acids. Germline-derived CDR1 and CDR2 are SGHRS and YFSETQ. V was clipped by 1 base and J by 0 bases, with 8 bases between them. CDR3 in amino acids: CASSLTGPSYEQYF. CDR3 coding DNA: TGCGCCAGCAGCTTGACGGGCCCCTCCTACGAGCAGTACTTC.

The chain uses TRBV18 and TRBJ1-1; the D gene is possibly TRBD1 (5 bases). V lost 4 bases and J 3 bases, leaving 9 bases between the germline ends. The CDR3 sequence is 13 residues long. CDR1 is KGHSH, CDR2 LQKENI, per germline. CDR3 sequence reads: CASSRGVDTEAFF. CDR3 in DNA: TGTGCCAGCTCACGGGGGGTTGACACTGAAGCTTTCTTT.

V usage is TRBV20-1 and J usage is TRBJ1-3; 7 bases fit TRBD1. V was clipped by 3 bases and J by 4 bases; unmatched bases: 9. Per germline, CDR1 DFQATT and CDR2 SNEGSKA (reference sequence). This CDR3 has 15 residues. The CDR3 nucleotides are TGCAGTGCTAGGAGCCCAGGGGGATCAGGAAACACCATATATTTT. Its translation: CSARSPGGSGNTIYF.

The rearrangement uses TRBV24-1 and TRBJ2-1, with TRBD1 matching over 8 bases. Germline CDR1 and CDR2: KGHDR and SFDVKD. There are 15 residues in the CDR3. Trimming took 3 bases from V and 4 from J; bases not matched to a gene: 4. CDR3 in amino acids: CATSDTGGTYNEQFF. The CDR3 DNA sequence: TGTGCCACCAGTGATACAGGGGGAACGTACAATGAGCAGTTCTTC.

A few counts support this clonotype. The chain employs TRBV14 and TRBJ2-7, with a weak D call TRBD1 (6 bases). The CDR3 length is 15 residues. The germline CDR1 and CDR2 sequences are SGHDN and FVKESK. V lost 1 base and J lost 1, with 11 bases in between. CDR3 in DNA: TGTGCCAGCAGCCAAGTTCAGGGGCCTTCCTACGAGCAGTACTTC. It yields the protein CASSQVQGPSYEQYF. Based on the CDR3 plus reference TRBV14 and TRBJ2-7, the full variable domain is EAGVTQFPSHSVIEKGQTVTLRCDPISGHDNLYWYRRVMGKEIKFLLHFVKESKQDESGMPNNRFLAERTGGTYSTLKVQPAELEDSGVYFCASSQVQGPSYEQYFGPGTRLTVT.

This clonotype was seen a handful of times. The V and J genes are TRBV7-9 and TRBJ1-5; D perhaps matches TRBD1 (5 bases). Germline V CDR1 and CDR2: SEHNR, FQNEAQ (reference sequence). The CDR3 runs 12 residues. V lost 5 bases, J lost 11 bases, and 13 bases lay in between. The CDR3 DNA sequence: TGTGCCAGCAGCGACCTGGGGGAGACCCAGCATTTT. Amino acid sequence: CASSDLGETQHF.

This clonotype was observed a few times. The J gene is TRBJ2-7, the V gene TRBV7-2; D is unclear. The germline CDR1 and CDR2 sequences are SGHTA and FQGNSA. The CDR3 spans 13 residues. Between the trimmed V and J ends, which lost 5 bases and 4 bases, there was a span of 12 bases. The chain's CDR3 is CASSAKTGYEQYF. The CDR3 DNA is TGTGCCAGCAGCGCCAAGACTGGGTACGAGCAGTACTTC. Drawing the rest from reference TRBV7-2 and TRBJ2-7, the complete variable domain is GAGVSQSPSNKVTEKGKDVELRCDPISGHTALYWYRQSLGQGLEFLIYFQGNSAPDKSGLPSDRFSAERTGGSVSTLTIQRTQQEDSAVYLCASSAKTGYEQYFGPGTRLTVT.

The chain uses TRBV5-1 and TRBJ2-7, with D perhaps TRBD2 (5 bases). The CDR3 is 9 residues long. Germline lookup yields CDR1 SGHRS and CDR2 YFSETQ. V was pared by 6 bases and J by 8 bases, with 6 bases between. CDR3 sequence (DNA): TGCGCCAGCACTAGCCAGCAGTACTTC. It yields the protein CASTSQQYF.

This clonotype was seen more than once but under ten times. This sequence joins TRBV3-1 and TRBJ2-1; no clear D. Germline values: CDR1 LGHDT, CDR2 YNNKEL (reference sequence). V was cut by 6 bases and J by 5 bases, with 5 bases left in between. The CDR3 runs 11 residues. The CDR3: CASRLNNEQFF. Written as DNA, the CDR3 is TGTGCCAGCAGACTTAACAATGAGCAGTTCTTC.

This clonotype was picked up one time. V and J are TRBV19 and TRBJ2-2, with D perhaps matching TRBD2 (7 bases). V was pared by 7 bases and J by 0 bases, with 15 bases between. Looked up from germline, CDR1 is LNHDA and CDR2 is SQIVND (reference sequence). There are 16 residues in the CDR3. CDR3 amino acids: CASTPGGAPNTGELFF. DNA of the CDR3: TGTGCCAGTACGCCTGGGGGGGCACCGAACACCGGGGAGCTGTTTTTT.